One sample yielded the 15 T cell receptor beta chains listed below, sequenced in a study of CD8 T cells in ankylosing spondylitis. Their target antigens are unknown. General study findings and limits: A TCR beta motif of 8 or 9 highly homologous variants appeared characteristic of ankylosing spondylitis blood.

A single record per CDR3 protein comes from TCRdb applying MiXCR to the 5' RACE reads. The sample consists of some 840,000 distinct CDR3 sequences, approximately 12% of them appearing once. Sequenced sample: blood, either unsorted or a sorted T cell fraction (not recorded which). Receptor source: a male donor with ankylosing spondylitis.

This clonotype occurred a few times. This rearrangement joins TRBV29-1 to TRBJ1-2; D is ambiguous. V was clipped by 4 bases and J by 0 bases, with 9 bases between them. CDR1 and CDR2 (germline): SQVTM, ANQGSEA. This CDR3 region has 13 residues. The CDR3 here is CSVGRRANYGYTF. Here the CDR3 DNA reads TGCAGCGTTGGAAGGAGAGCTAACTATGGCTACACCTTC. The complete variable domain, with remaining parts taken from reference TRBV29-1 and TRBJ1-2, reads SAVISQKPSRDICQRGTSLTIQCQVDSQVTMMFWYRQQPGQSLTLIATANQGSEATYESGFVIDKFPISRPNLTFSTLTVSNMSPEDSSIYLCSVGRRANYGYTFGSGTRLTVV.

This clonotype has just a few counts. The rearrangement uses TRBV28 and TRBJ2-2, with a tentative D call TRBD2 (7 bases). V lost 9 bases and J 3 bases, leaving 14 bases between the germline ends. The CDR3 length is 14 residues. Germline assignment: CDR1 MDHEN and CDR2 SYDVKM. The CDR3 DNA is TGTGCCAGTTCGAGGGGGGGATACACCGGGGAGCTGTTTTTT. This gives the protein CASSRGGYTGELFF. Full variable domain (outside the CDR3, taken from reference TRBV28 and TRBJ2-2): DVKVTQSSRYLVKRTGEKVFLECVQDMDHENMFWYRQDPGLGLRLIYFSYDVKMKEKGDIPEGYSVSREKKERFSLILESASTNQTSMYLCASSRGGYTGELFFGEGSRLTVL.

This clonotype has only a few counts. The J gene is TRBJ1-4, the V gene TRBV7-2; D is ambiguous. The CDR3 spans 12 residues. Per the germline V gene, CDR1 is SGHTA and CDR2 is FQGNSA. Trimming took 6 bases from V and 3 from J, leaving 5 bases between them. CDR3 region: CASRAANEKLFF. In DNA, the CDR3 is TGTGCCAGCAGGGCAGCTAATGAAAAACTGTTTTTT. The variable domain in full, with the rest retrieved from reference TRBV7-2 and TRBJ1-4, is GAGVSQSPSNKVTEKGKDVELRCDPISGHTALYWYRQSLGQGLEFLIYFQGNSAPDKSGLPSDRFSAERTGGSVSTLTIQRTQQEDSAVYLCASRAANEKLFFGSGTQLSVL.

This clonotype was seen more than once but under ten times. This chain uses TRBV20-1 with TRBJ2-7, with D hard to call. The germline V gene has CDR1 DFQATT and CDR2 SNEGSKA (reference sequence). V was pared by 5 bases and J by 1 base, with 18 bases between. The CDR3 totals 15 residues. This CDR3 reads CSAPLSATVSYEQYF. For the CDR3, the DNA is TGCAGTGCTCCCCTTTCCGCGACCGTTTCCTACGAGCAGTACTTC.

This clonotype was seen many times. CDR3 DNA: TGTGCCATCAGTACCGACAGCTATGGCTACACCTTC. Amino acid sequence: CAISTDSYGYTF. The rearrangement joins TRBV10-3 to TRBJ1-2; weak D call: TRBD1 (5 bases). V lost 5 bases and J lost 4, with 8 bases in between. Germline V gene lookup returns CDR1 ENHRY and CDR2 SYGVKD. This CDR3 region has 12 residues.

This clonotype was seen ten or more times. This chain links TRBV12-3 or TRBV12-4 with TRBJ2-7; possible D gene TRBD1, 6 bases. Trimming removed 6 bases from V and 4 bases from J, with 16 bases in between. This CDR3 spans 14 amino acids. The CDR3 region is CASRKTGISYEQYF. CDR3 in DNA: TGTGCCAGCAGGAAAACAGGGATTTCTTACGAGCAGTACTTC.

This clonotype was counted only a few times. The chain couples TRBV11-2 to TRBJ1-4; TRBD1 aligns across 7 bases. The CDR3 sequence is 13 residues long. V was pared by 5 bases and J by 11 bases, with 8 bases of the junction left unmatched. The V gene's germline CDR1 is SGHAT and CDR2 FQNNGV. The CDR3, as DNA: TGTGCCAGCAGCCCCGGACAGGCCGTGAAACTGTTTTTT. This gives the protein CASSPGQAVKLFF. Supplemented by reference TRBV11-2 and TRBJ1-4, the full variable domain reads EAGVAQSPRYKIIEKRQSVAFWCNPISGHATLYWYQQILGQGPKLLIQFQNNGVVDDSQLPKDRFSAERLKGVDSTLKIQPAKLEDSAVYLCASSPGQAVKLFFGSGTQLSVL.

This clonotype was seen a few times. V usage is TRBV5-1 and J usage is TRBJ1-2; 7 bases line up with TRBD1. V trimming: 4 bases; J trimming: 3 bases; junction bases outside the gene matches: 9. The germline V gene has CDR1 SGHRS and CDR2 YFSETQ. The CDR3 sequence is 15 residues long. CDR3 DNA: TGCGCCAGCAGCCTGGGGACAGTGACAGACTATGGCTACACCTTC. Protein sequence: CASSLGTVTDYGYTF.

This clonotype has a count of ten or more. V gene TRBV6-1 combines with J gene TRBJ2-7, with 12 bases identical to TRBD2. The CDR3 has 14 residues. Germline loops: CDR1 MNHNS, CDR2 SASEGT. V was pared by 7 bases and J by 1 base, with 2 bases of the junction left unmatched. The CDR3 here is CASKGLAGSYEQYF. The CDR3 nucleotides read TGTGCCAGCAAAGGACTAGCGGGATCCTACGAGCAGTACTTC.

This sequence joins TRBV18 and TRBJ1-5, with TRBD1 as a possible D gene (6 bases). Germline V gene lookup returns CDR1 KGHSH and CDR2 LQKENI. This CDR3 comprises 13 residues. The germline V and J ends were trimmed by 0 bases and 12 bases, with 12 bases remaining between them. This CDR3 is CASSPPWGALQHF. DNA for the CDR3: TGTGCCAGCTCACCACCCTGGGGGGCTCTCCAGCATTTT.

In its sample, this clonotype was seen many times. The V and J genes are TRBV25-1 and TRBJ1-5; D might be TRBD1 (5 bases). V lost 4 bases and J 6 bases, leaving 7 bases between the germline ends. This CDR3 contains 12 residues. CDR1 and CDR2 (germline): MGHDK, SYGVNS. The chain's CDR3 is CASSAGSQPQHF. The CDR3 DNA is TGTGCCAGCAGTGCAGGGAGTCAGCCCCAGCATTTT. Together with reference TRBV25-1 and TRBJ1-5, the CDR3 gives the full variable domain: EADIYQTPRYLVIGTGKKITLECSQTMGHDKMYWYQQDPGMELHLIHYSYGVNSTEKGDLSSESTVSRIRTEHFPLTLESARPSHTSQYLCASSAGSQPQHFGDGTRLSIL.

This clonotype showed up many times. The V and J genes are TRBV5-1 and TRBJ2-2; D is unresolved. In germline, CDR1 is SGHRS, CDR2 YFSETQ. V lost 0 bases, J lost 2 bases, and 8 bases lay in between. The CDR3 extends over 15 amino acids. CDR3 bases: TGCGCCAGCAGCTTGGCCCCCAGTAACACCGGGGAGCTGTTTTTT. Translated, it gives CASSLAPSNTGELFF.

V gene TRBV20-1 combines with J gene TRBJ1-5; 8 nucleotides match TRBD1. The germline V gene encodes CDR1 DFQATT and CDR2 SNEGSKA (reference sequence). The CDR3 runs to 16 residues. V was clipped by 2 bases and J by 0 bases; unmatched bases: 6. CDR3 loop: CSARYRTGYSNQPQHF. CDR3 DNA: TGCAGTGCTAGATACAGGACAGGGTATAGCAATCAGCCCCAGCATTTT.

CDR3 DNA sequence: TGCAGCGCTAGAGACAGGGGGCTCTCCTACGAGCAGTACTTC. This translates into CSARDRGLSYEQYF. This chain joins TRBV29-1 and TRBJ2-7; 10 bases match TRBD1. The V and J ends lost 7 bases and 0 bases, in that order; junction bases with no gene match: 6. CDR1 and CDR2 (germline): SQVTM, ANQGSEA. This CDR3 contains 14 residues.

The table lists this clonotype with a few counts. The chain links TRBV20-1 to TRBJ1-2; 8 bases map to TRBD1. The V gene end was trimmed by 6 bases and the J gene end by 1 base; junction bases not matched to a gene: 10. The CDR3 totals 15 residues. The germline CDR1 and CDR2 sequences are DFQATT and SNEGSKA (reference sequence). The CDR3 DNA reads TGCAGTGCGACGTTAACAGGGGGGTTTAACTATGGCTACACCTTC. Its translation is CSATLTGGFNYGYTF.